This TCR beta chain was identified in a study of blood T cells in healthy people across ages. Whole-study context: Researchers report that template switching captured about one barcoded beta molecule per two T cells.

Germline assignment: CDR1 SQVTM and CDR2 ANQGSEA. This CDR3 contains 11 residues. Between the trimmed V and J ends, which lost 6 bases and 11 bases, there was a span of 17 bases. This clonotype showed up just a few times. Its antigen is currently unknown. Donors were systemically healthy Caucasian individuals from Russia aged roughly 6 to 100 years. Findings and limits, study-wide: Donor CMV status was unknown, possibly confounding expanded clonotype changes. Total diversity from one million sequenced T cells was likely underestimated.

It was with a sample-barcoded 5' primer and a J-beta primer mix that a second PCR of roughly 7 to 12 cycles was run. TCRdb fed the 5' RACE reads into MiXCR, producing one record per CDR3 protein. This table has about 680,000 distinct CDR3 sequences, roughly 50% appearing once. The receptor was isolated from an older woman in good health. V gene TRBV29-1 combines with J gene TRBJ2-7, with D perhaps assigned TRBD1 or TRBD2 (5 bases each). What was sequenced was blood. Here the CDR3 DNA reads TGCAGCGTGCGCCCTAGGGACCGGGAGTACTTC. The encoded protein is CSVRPRDREYF.